This T cell receptor (beta chain) was identified in a study of T cells in Graves' hyperthyroidism and ophthalmopathy. This clonotype was observed a handful of times. What it binds is not known. Newly diagnosed hyperthyroidism, duration under 2 months, in patients aged 18 to 65. Used for diagnoses were clinical symptoms, serum thyroxine and TRAb, thyroid ultrasound and orbital computed tomography. Study-level findings and limits: Peripheral blood also featured most of the thyroid clonotypes expanded above 0.001. Ophthalmopathy onset followed model prediction by a median roughly 6 months.

The germline V gene encodes CDR1 DFQATT and CDR2 SNEGSKA (reference sequence). V lost 5 bases, J lost 0 bases, and 7 bases lay in between. The CDR3 covers 13 residues. Amplified TCR beta CDR3 regions came from RNA transcripts. TCR CDR3 regions were first amplified by RT-PCR with HTBI primers. Using its own MiXCR run on the multiplex PCR reads, TCRdb lists one record per CDR3 protein. This table holds 300,000 to 450,000 distinct CDR3 sequences, about 18% found once. This chain uses TRBV20-1 with TRBJ2-2; D assignment may be TRBD1 or TRBD2 (5 bases each). The sequenced sample consisted of blood. The source of this sequence is a woman in her twenties or thirties with Graves' hyperthyroidism that later progressed to Graves' ophthalmopathy. This chain's CDR3 is CSARGPNTGELFF. The CDR3 coding sequence is TGCAGTGCTCGGGGACCGAACACCGGGGAGCTGTTTTTT.